This TCR beta chain derives from a study of blood T cell repertoires in COVID-19 (dated by TCRdb to the early 2020s). With respect to the entire study: Samples from collaborators originated in the United States, Italy and Spain and spanned both the acute and convalescent phases of COVID-19. The sample metadata nearly always contained a de-identified subject ID, COVID-19 status, age in years and sex. The repertoires were released in a freely available public database intended as a resource for research on the immune response to SARS-CoV-2. The samples were drawn from two sources: the first 160 participants of the ongoing ImmuneRACE study, and fewer than 1,500 subjects contributed by 6 global collaborators. The dataset comprised deeply sampled blood TCRbeta repertoires from subjects exposed to, actively infected with, or recovered from COVID-19. The prospective study material was composed of cDNA or gDNA derived from T cells, B-cell-depleted T cells, or PBMCs. HLA class I and class II types, where available, came from metadata supplied by the sample provider rather than from assay-based typing.

From a lookup of the germline V gene (reference sequence), CDR1 and CDR2 are LGHDT and YNNKEL. Between the V and J ends, shortened by 8 bases and 5 bases respectively, the junction contains 13 bases. The CDR3, from cysteine to phenylalanine, totals 12 residues. This entry keeps only the CDR3 DNA: 36 bases, framed from base 1. Results the study describes overall, beyond this receptor: The quantity of clinical and demographic metadata differed by source and by participant and was supplied without curation.

Participants in the prospective study were aged about 18 to 90 years, lived in over 20 United States geographic areas, and enrolled through a virtual design. Cohort assignment in the prospective study relied on participant-reported clinical history from a screening survey and a study questionnaire. A participant counted as exposed if, within 2 weeks of entering the study, that participant had been in contact with someone who had a PCR-confirmed or clinician-diagnosed COVID-19 case. In the prospective study, whole blood, serum and a nasopharyngeal or oropharyngeal swab were collected from each participant by mobile phlebotomists. Additional blood draws and questionnaires over an approximately two-month period could optionally be provided by prospective study participants. Before DNA extraction, blood samples from the prospective study were shipped at room temperature or frozen. TCRbeta CDR3 regions were amplified from genomic DNA by means of the immunoSEQ Assay, a bias-controlled multiplex PCR. Per the original workflow: Within the assay, amplification of reference gene primers was used to estimate how many nucleated cells each sample contained. To quantify the absolute abundance of each unique TCRbeta CDR3 rearrangement, sequence reads were collapsed and filtered. Productive Simpson clonality was computed per sample as the square root of Simpson's diversity index over productive rearrangements. The source is immuneACCESS, and TCRdb retained only in-frame sequences with V and J called. Part of the clones is not carried over; for the studies checked, unresolved V genes explain less than half of this, and the remainder is unexplained. The DNA was the basis for D and trimming; V, J and clone size are from that table. Present in this sample are about 250,000 clones, around 84% of which were seen just once. The ten largest clones capture roughly 4.7% of the sample.

This clone showed up just a few times. It has no known antigen specificity. Qualities for individual bases were not recorded, and no much larger clone is one base off. The receptor was derived from a man aged 35 to 55 who had been exposed to COVID-19. The sample taken for sequencing was PBMCs or T cells enriched from blood (not recorded which). The chain links TRBV3-1 (or the pseudogene TRBV3-2) with TRBJ2-7; the D gene is perhaps TRBD1, on 5 matching bases. The CDR3 region has the sequence CASGQGWNEQYF. The nucleotide sequence reads as follows: TGTGCCAGCGGTCAGGGTTGGAACGAGCAGTACTTC.